A single sample is the source of the 23 T cell receptor beta chains below, sequenced in a study of T cell repertoires in cytomegalovirus infection. TCRdb ran MiXCR on the reads and lists one entry per CDR3 protein. The table lists approximately 280,000 distinct CDR3 sequences, about 20% of them singletons. Their recognized antigens are unknown. This sample comprised cultured PBMCs, obtained from culture after CMV antigen stimulation. Receptor source: a human donor in good health (CMV status not recorded). Some clones in this sample may be carry-over from other donors' samples.

The sample holds many counts of this clonotype. The chain combines TRBV7-6 with TRBJ2-3; D remains ambiguous. V lost 0 bases and J 5 bases, leaving 3 bases between the germline ends. Germline assignment: CDR1 SGHVS and CDR2 FNYEAQ. The CDR3 contains 12 residues. The CDR3 coding sequence is TGTGCCAGCAGCTTAGCAGTAGATACGCAGTATTTT. Translated, it gives CASSLAVDTQYF.

The chain couples TRBV5-6 to TRBJ2-5; a possible D gene is TRBD1 (5 bases). The CDR3 consists of 15 residues. Germline CDR1 reads SGHDT; CDR2 reads YYEEEE. V lost 2 bases to trimming and J lost 2 bases, with 13 bases between them. CDR3 nucleotides: TGTGCCAGCAGCTTTCTCGACAGAGTGCAAGAGACCCAGTACTTC. It codes for CASSFLDRVQETQYF. The variable domain in full, with the rest retrieved from reference TRBV5-6 and TRBJ2-5, is DAGVTQSPTHLIKTRGQQVTLRCSPKSGHDTVSWYQQALGQGPQFIFQYYEEEERQRGNFPDRFSGHQFPNYSSELNVNALLLGDSALYLCASSFLDRVQETQYFGPGTRLLVL.

In this sample, this clonotype turned up a few times. This chain uses TRBV20-1 with TRBJ2-7, with 9 bases fitting TRBD2. V gave up 1 base and J gave up 5 bases; unmatched junction bases: 12. Per the germline V gene, CDR1 is DFQATT and CDR2 is SNEGSKA (reference sequence). The CDR3 has 16 amino acids. CDR3 loop: CSARVAVAGVYHEQYF. Here the CDR3 DNA reads TGCAGTGCTAGAGTAGCGGTAGCGGGAGTATACCACGAGCAGTACTTC.

V usage is TRBV11-3 and J usage is TRBJ2-1; 7 nucleotides match TRBD2. Per the germline V gene, CDR1 is SGHNT and CDR2 is YENEEA. V was clipped by 4 bases and J by 1 base; unmatched bases: 10. The CDR3 is 17 amino acids. The DNA of the CDR3 is TGTGCCAGCAGCTCACCGGGGGGTAGCGGGTCCTACAATGAGCAGTTCTTC. This gives the protein CASSSPGGSGSYNEQFF.

The chain couples TRBV20-1 to TRBJ1-5; TRBD1 agrees at 10 bases. Trimming at V came to 5 bases and at J to 6 bases, leaving 7 bases not matched to a gene. This CDR3 has 14 residues. Looked up from germline, CDR1 is DFQATT and CDR2 is SNEGSKA (reference sequence). CDR3 DNA: TGCAGTGCTGGGGGGACAGGGGTCAGTCAGCCCCAGCATTTT. This translates into CSAGGTGVSQPQHF.

As regards this clonotype: This may stem from a read error, because a much larger clone lies one nucleotide away. The chain has TRBV13 and TRBJ1-1; D is unclear. Germline V gives CDR1 PRHDT, CDR2 FYEKMQ (reference sequence). The CDR3 runs to 13 residues. Trimming pared 2 bases from V and 0 bases from J, leaving 4 bases between. CDR3 coding DNA: TGTGCCAGCAGCTTATACCTGAACACTGAAGCTTTCTTT. Its translation: CASSLYLNTEAFF.

The gene calls are TRBV19 and TRBJ2-1; 14 nucleotides line up with TRBD2. J gave up 9 bases and V 6 bases, and 10 bases lay outside the gene matches. The CDR3 loop spans 16 amino acids. The V gene's germline CDR1 is LNHDA and CDR2 SQIVND (reference sequence). In DNA, the CDR3 is TGTGCCAGTAGCTCCCGGGGACTAGCGGGAGCGGGTGAGCAGTTCTTC. Amino acid sequence: CASSSRGLAGAGEQFF.

The rearrangement links TRBV15 to TRBJ2-2; TRBD2 might be the D (5 bases). Germline lookup yields CDR1 LNHNV and CDR2 YYDKDF (reference sequence). Trimming cost V 5 bases and J 0 bases, with 10 bases left between them. The CDR3 has 15 residues. CDR3 nucleotides: TGTGCCACCAGCCCGGCGGGCGCGAACACCGGGGAGCTGTTTTTT. Translation: CATSPAGANTGELFF.

This clonotype showed up many times. The J gene is TRBJ2-1, the V gene TRBV7-2; 8 bases map to TRBD2. The CDR3 runs 15 residues. V lost 1 base to trimming and J lost 9 bases; unmatched junction nucleotides: 8. The germline V gene has CDR1 SGHTA and CDR2 FQGNSA. The DNA for the CDR3 is TGTGCCAGCAGCTTAGGCACTAGCGGTTCGGGTGAGCAGTTCTTC. Translating gives CASSLGTSGSGEQFF.

This clonotype was picked up a small number of times. V and J are TRBV28 and TRBJ2-7, with D unclear. The CDR3 has 13 amino acids. The germline V gene encodes CDR1 MDHEN and CDR2 SYDVKM. The V gene lost 7 bases and the J gene lost 6 bases, with 16 bases spanning the gap. This CDR3 reads CASNGRITGEQYF. DNA for the CDR3: TGTGCCAGCAACGGCAGGATCACGGGCGAGCAGTACTTC.

The V gene is TRBV20-1, the J gene TRBJ1-2; D ambiguous. This CDR3 is built from 11 residues. The germline gives CDR1 DFQATT, CDR2 SNEGSKA (reference sequence). CDR3: CSRRREKGYTF. The CDR3 coding sequence is TGCAGCCGTCGGAGGGAAAAAGGCTACACCTTC.

This clonotype came up many times. CDR3 amino acids: CASSYSTTDDGYTF. CDR3 nucleotide sequence: TGTGCCAGCAGTTACTCAACCACTGATGATGGCTACACCTTC. The gene calls are TRBV6-6 and TRBJ1-2, with D uncertain. The CDR3 extends over 14 amino acids. Germline loops: CDR1 MNHNY, CDR2 SVGAGI (reference sequence). Trimming stripped 0 bases from V and 6 bases from J, with 11 bases between.

This clonotype was seen repeatedly, ten times or more. The chain employs TRBV7-2 and TRBJ2-7; D uncertain. V dropped 1 base and J dropped 6 bases, with 10 bases sitting between them. The CDR3 runs to 13 residues. CDR1 is SGHTA and CDR2 is FQGNSA in the germline V gene. Here the CDR3 DNA reads TGTGCCAGCAGCTTAGGTAGGGCTGGCGAGCAGTACTTC. As protein: CASSLGRAGEQYF.

This clonotype was counted only a few times. The chain couples TRBV19 to TRBJ1-6, with D possibly being TRBD1 (5 bases). CDR3 length: 15 residues. Trimming removed 5 bases from V and 6 bases from J, with 14 bases in between. Looked up from germline, CDR1 is LNHDA and CDR2 is SQIVND (reference sequence). The CDR3 DNA sequence: TGTGCCAGTAGTGCGGAGGGACGGCCTAATTCACCCCTCCACTTT. Translating it yields CASSAEGRPNSPLHF.

The sample holds a few counts of this clonotype. This sequence joins TRBV19 and TRBJ2-2; D is perhaps TRBD2 (5 bases). The V and J ends lost 5 bases and 5 bases respectively, with 15 bases between them. This CDR3 spans 15 amino acids. Germline loops: CDR1 LNHDA, CDR2 SQIVND (reference sequence). The CDR3, as DNA: TGTGCCAGTAGTGGCGGGCCAGTTTTTACCGGGGAGCTGTTTTTT. Protein sequence: CASSGGPVFTGELFF.

This sequence joins TRBV12-3 or TRBV12-4 and TRBJ2-1; 7 bases agree with TRBD2. Trimming removed 5 bases from V and 4 bases from J; junction bases left unmatched: 8. The CDR3 length is 15 residues. The CDR3 nucleotides read TGTGCCAGCAGTCCTCCGGGAGGTCTATACAATGAGCAGTTCTTC. Its protein is CASSPPGGLYNEQFF.

J is TRBJ1-2 and V is TRBV12-3 or TRBV12-4; no clear D. The CDR3 extends over 13 amino acids. V was cut by 2 bases and J by 7 bases, with 11 bases left in between. In DNA, the CDR3 is TGTGCCAGCAGTTTAAGGAGGGCCCCTGGCTACACCTTC. Its translation is CASSLRRAPGYTF.

This clonotype was seen a few times. The V and J genes are TRBV10-3 and TRBJ2-1, with 7 positions matching TRBD1. The CDR3 spans 14 residues. V lost 6 bases, J lost 0 bases, and 2 bases stayed unmatched. Germline loops: CDR1 ENHRY, CDR2 SYGVKD. DNA of the CDR3: TGTGCCATCAGAGACAGGGCCTCCTACAATGAGCAGTTCTTC. It translates to CAIRDRASYNEQFF.

The chain joins TRBV6-2 or TRBV6-3 to TRBJ2-1; D may be TRBD2 (6 bases). The germline V and J ends were trimmed by 3 bases and 9 bases, with 18 bases remaining between them. The germline V gene has CDR1 MNHEY and CDR2 SVGEGT. The CDR3 is made up of 15 amino acids. The DNA of the CDR3 is TGTGCCAGCAGTTATTACGGGGGAGACGGCGGTGAGCAGTTCTTC. The encoded protein is CASSYYGGDGGEQFF.

V is TRBV2 and J is TRBJ1-5; no definite D call. CDR1 SNHLY and CDR2 FYNNEI come from the germline V gene. The CDR3 contains 14 residues. V lost 6 bases to trimming and J lost 0 bases, with 9 bases between them. The CDR3 reads CASSSLYSNQPQHF. CDR3 bases: TGTGCCAGCAGCTCCCTTTATAGCAATCAGCCCCAGCATTTT.

This clonotype was picked up many times. The J gene is TRBJ2-7, the V gene TRBV7-2; tentative D call: TRBD1 (6 bases). The V gene's germline CDR1 is SGHTA and CDR2 FQGNSA. The CDR3 spans 13 residues. The V gene lost 5 bases and the J gene lost 3 bases, with 11 bases spanning the gap. The CDR3 region has the DNA TGTGCCAGCAGCAAAGAGGGGGTCTACGAGCAGTACTTC. It specifies CASSKEGVYEQYF.

The chain carries TRBV20-1 and TRBJ2-4; no reliable D call. Germline V CDR1 and CDR2: DFQATT, SNEGSKA (reference sequence). Trimming cost V 0 bases and J 5 bases, with 8 bases left between them. The CDR3 is 13 residues long. Here the CDR3 reads CSARDPAENIQYF. The CDR3 DNA follows: TGCAGTGCTAGAGACCCTGCGGAAAACATTCAGTACTTC.

This clonotype was counted between two and nine times. The J gene is TRBJ1-5, the V gene TRBV10-3; D gene unclear. The V end lost 6 bases, the J end lost 0 bases, and 3 bases lay between the germline ends. Looked up from germline, CDR1 is ENHRY and CDR2 is SYGVKD. The CDR3 extends over 12 amino acids. The CDR3 protein is CAISSSNQPQHF. The CDR3 bases are TGTGCCATCAGCAGTAGCAATCAGCCCCAGCATTTT.